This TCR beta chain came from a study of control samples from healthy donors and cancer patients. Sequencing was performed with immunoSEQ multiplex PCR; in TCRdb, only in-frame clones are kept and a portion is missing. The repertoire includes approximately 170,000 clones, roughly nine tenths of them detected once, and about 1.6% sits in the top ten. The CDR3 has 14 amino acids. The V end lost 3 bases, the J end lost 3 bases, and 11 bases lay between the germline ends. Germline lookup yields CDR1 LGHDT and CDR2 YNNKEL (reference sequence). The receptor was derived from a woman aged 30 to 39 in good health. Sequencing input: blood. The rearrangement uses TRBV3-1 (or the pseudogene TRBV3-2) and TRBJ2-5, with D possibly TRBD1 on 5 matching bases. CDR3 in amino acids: CASSHETDEETQYF. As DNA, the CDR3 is TGTGCCAGCAGCCACGAGACAGATGAAGAGACCCAGTACTTC.